A selection of T cell receptor beta chains follows, all from one sample in a study of cytomegalovirus exposure and HLA in healthy donors. TCRdb's table, derived via immunoSEQ multiplex PCR, lists solely in-frame clones and lacks some. The data contain under 200,000 clones, approximately 80% of them singletons. The sample was PBMCs. The receptors were gathered from a woman aged 45 to 65 in good health and CMV-seronegative. CDR3s include the opening cysteine and the closing phenylalanine or tryptophan. A D gene is named only where the DNA matches it firmly. Not every row has a clone size; where given, it reads once, few, many or a size class.

>TRBD2|TRBV5-1|-|TRBJ2-3
CASSALAGEADTQYF
TGCGCCAGCAGCGCCTTAGCGGGGGAGGCTGATACGCAGTATTTT
>TRBD1|TRBV28|once|TRBJ1-2
CATENLTGGAPGYTF
TGTGCCACCGAAAATTTAACAGGGGGGGCGCCTGGCTACACCTTC
>-|TRBV2|-|TRBJ2-1
CASSVQNWAGGEQFF
TGTGCCAGCAGTGTTCAAAACTGGGCCGGGGGTGAGCAGTTCTTC
>TRBD1|TRBV28|once|TRBJ1-1
CASSPGTGGEAFF
TGTGCCAGCAGTCCCGGGACAGGGGGTGAAGCTTTCTTT
>-|TRBV5-1|-|TRBJ2-7
CASSLDVKGGSLYEQYF
TGCGCCAGCAGCTTGGACGTCAAGGGTGGGAGTCTCTACGAGCAGTACTTC
>TRBD1|TRBV29-1|-|TRBJ1-1
CSVARQGANTEAFF
TGCAGCGTAGCCCGACAGGGTGCAAACACTGAAGCTTTCTTT
>TRBD1|TRBV28|few|TRBJ2-1
CATTGAGGYNEQFF
TGTGCCACAACAGGGGCAGGGGGCTACAATGAGCAGTTCTTC
>TRBD1|TRBV15|-|TRBJ1-6
CATSRGPGGASPLHF
TGTGCCACCAGCAGAGGTCCAGGGGGAGCTTCACCCCTCCACTTT
>-|TRBV7-9|-|TRBJ2-7
CASSSLKDSYEQYF
TGTGCCAGCAGCTCCCTCAAAGACAGCTACGAGCAGTACTTC
>TRBD1|TRBV5-1|few|TRBJ2-7
CASRRYGGDRVVDEQYF
TGCGCCAGCAGGCGCTATGGGGGGGACAGGGTAGTGGACGAGCAGTACTTC
>-|TRBV12-2|-|TRBJ2-7
CASRSRGLAGDYEQYF
TGTGCAAGTCGCTCAAGGGGACTAGCGGGAGACTACGAGCAGTACTTC
>TRBD1|TRBV2|-|TRBJ1-2
CASRAGTEYGYTF
TGTGCCAGCAGGGCAGGGACAGAGTATGGCTACACCTTC
>-|TRBV18|-|TRBJ2-7
CASSTQWYEQYF
TGTGCCAGCTCAACTCAATGGTACGAGCAGTACTTC
>-|TRBV10-3|-|TRBJ2-5
CAASSGGQETQYF
TGTGCCGCCAGTTCAGGGGGGCAAGAGACCCAGTACTTC
>-|TRBV25-1|-|TRBJ1-4
CASSEYVGRSNEKLFF
TGTGCCAGCAGTGAATATGTGGGCAGAAGTAATGAAAAACTGTTTTTT
>TRBD2|TRBV4-1|-|TRBJ2-1
CASSLPRGRVNYNEQFF
TGCGCCAGCAGCCTCCCTCGTGGGAGGGTCAACTACAATGAGCAGTTCTTC
>TRBD2|TRBV5-1|few|TRBJ2-7
CASSPNPSGPRSYEQYF
TGCGCCAGCAGCCCGAACCCTAGCGGGCCCCGCTCCTACGAGCAGTACTTC
>-|TRBV28|-|TRBJ2-5
CASSLGGQETQYF
TGTGCCAGCAGTTTGGGAGGCCAAGAGACCCAGTACTTC
>-|TRBV10-1|few|TRBJ2-5
CASSKPGSETQYF
TGCGCCAGCAGTAAACCAGGGTCAGAGACCCAGTACTTC
>-|TRBV15|-|TRBJ1-1
CATSRDHVPTMNTEAFF
TGTGCCACCAGCAGAGATCACGTTCCTACGATGAACACTGAAGCTTTCTTT
>-|TRBV19|-|TRBJ1-3
CASSDRGGSGNTIYF
TGTGCCAGTAGTGACCGCGGTGGTAGTGGAAACACCATATATTTT
>TRBD2|TRBV11-2|-|TRBJ2-7
CASSATGTSGGISYEQYF
TGTGCCAGCAGCGCGACCGGGACTAGCGGGGGTATCTCCTACGAGCAGTACTTC
>TRBD1|TRBV28|-|TRBJ2-5
CASSLVGGHETQYF
TGTGCCAGCAGTTTAGTAGGGGGCCACGAGACCCAGTACTTC
>TRBD1|TRBV28|-|TRBJ1-4
CASSQGQGGTNEKLFF
TGTGCCAGCAGTCAGGGACAGGGAGGGACTAATGAAAAACTGTTTTTT
>TRBD2|TRBV2|-|TRBJ2-7
CASSGTSSYEQYF
TGTGCCAGCAGTGGGACTAGCTCCTACGAGCAGTACTTC
>-|TRBV25-1|-|TRBJ2-5
CASRVGGVKWETQYF
TGTGCCAGCAGGGTCGGCGGGGTAAAGTGGGAGACCCAGTACTTC
>TRBD1|TRBV19|-|TRBJ1-3
CASADRGSGNTIYF
TGTGCCAGTGCCGACAGGGGTTCTGGAAACACCATATATTTT
>TRBD2|TRBV15|-|TRBJ2-7
CATSRAPTGWGSGSFYEQYF
TGTGCCACCAGCAGAGCCCCGACAGGGTGGGGTAGCGGGAGTTTCTACGAGCAGTACTTC
>-|TRBV27|-|TRBJ2-7
CASSSGAGVSYEQYF
TGTGCCAGCAGCTCGGGGGCGGGGGTCTCCTACGAGCAGTACTTC
>TRBD2|TRBV7-9|-|TRBJ2-7
CSSRGLAGGTSYEQYF
TGTTCCAGCAGGGGACTAGCGGGAGGAACCTCCTACGAGCAGTACTTC
>-|TRBV6-1|-|TRBJ2-2
CASGGAEYAGELFF
TGTGCCAGCGGGGGCGCGGAGTACGCCGGGGAGCTGTTTTTT
>-|TRBV9|-|TRBJ1-3
CASSPRGLGGNTIYF
TGTGCCAGCAGCCCCCGGGGGTTAGGTGGAAACACCATATATTTT
>-|TRBV9|-|TRBJ1-1
CASSVGGLSGNTEAFF
TGTGCCAGCAGCGTAGGAGGGCTTTCTGGGAACACTGAAGCTTTCTTT
>TRBD1|TRBV7-9|-|TRBJ1-2
CASSLGGQDLGYTF
TGTGCCAGCAGCTTAGGGGGACAGGACCTCGGCTACACCTTC
>-|TRBV5-5|-|TRBJ2-1
CASSLLAVDEQFF
TGTGCCAGCAGCTTACTAGCCGTGGATGAGCAGTTCTTC
>TRBD1|TRBV4-1|-|TRBJ2-1
CASSQRGQGDNEQFF
TGCGCCAGCAGCCAGAGAGGACAGGGGGACAATGAGCAGTTCTTC
>TRBD2|TRBV30|-|TRBJ2-5
CAWSSPSGIGETQYF
TGTGCCTGGAGTTCGCCTAGCGGGATAGGGGAGACCCAGTACTTC
>TRBD1|TRBV7-2|-|TRBJ1-5
CASSRGTVDQPQHF
TGTGCCAGCAGCCGCGGGACAGTCGATCAGCCCCAGCATTTT
>TRBD1|TRBV30|-|TRBJ1-4
CAWSPVGTVNEKLFF
TGTGCCTGGAGTCCCGTCGGGACAGTGAATGAAAAACTGTTTTTT
>-|TRBV28|-|TRBJ2-5
CASSLTVSTETQYF
TGTGCCAGCAGTTTGACAGTGAGCACAGAGACCCAGTACTTC
>-|TRBV10-3|-|TRBJ1-2
CASNHRDNYGYTF
TGTGCCTCCAACCACAGGGATAACTATGGCTACACCTTC
>TRBD1|TRBV28|-|TRBJ2-7
CASSLTGTGSSEQYF
TGTGCCAGCAGTCTTACCGGGACAGGGTCCTCCGAGCAGTACTTC